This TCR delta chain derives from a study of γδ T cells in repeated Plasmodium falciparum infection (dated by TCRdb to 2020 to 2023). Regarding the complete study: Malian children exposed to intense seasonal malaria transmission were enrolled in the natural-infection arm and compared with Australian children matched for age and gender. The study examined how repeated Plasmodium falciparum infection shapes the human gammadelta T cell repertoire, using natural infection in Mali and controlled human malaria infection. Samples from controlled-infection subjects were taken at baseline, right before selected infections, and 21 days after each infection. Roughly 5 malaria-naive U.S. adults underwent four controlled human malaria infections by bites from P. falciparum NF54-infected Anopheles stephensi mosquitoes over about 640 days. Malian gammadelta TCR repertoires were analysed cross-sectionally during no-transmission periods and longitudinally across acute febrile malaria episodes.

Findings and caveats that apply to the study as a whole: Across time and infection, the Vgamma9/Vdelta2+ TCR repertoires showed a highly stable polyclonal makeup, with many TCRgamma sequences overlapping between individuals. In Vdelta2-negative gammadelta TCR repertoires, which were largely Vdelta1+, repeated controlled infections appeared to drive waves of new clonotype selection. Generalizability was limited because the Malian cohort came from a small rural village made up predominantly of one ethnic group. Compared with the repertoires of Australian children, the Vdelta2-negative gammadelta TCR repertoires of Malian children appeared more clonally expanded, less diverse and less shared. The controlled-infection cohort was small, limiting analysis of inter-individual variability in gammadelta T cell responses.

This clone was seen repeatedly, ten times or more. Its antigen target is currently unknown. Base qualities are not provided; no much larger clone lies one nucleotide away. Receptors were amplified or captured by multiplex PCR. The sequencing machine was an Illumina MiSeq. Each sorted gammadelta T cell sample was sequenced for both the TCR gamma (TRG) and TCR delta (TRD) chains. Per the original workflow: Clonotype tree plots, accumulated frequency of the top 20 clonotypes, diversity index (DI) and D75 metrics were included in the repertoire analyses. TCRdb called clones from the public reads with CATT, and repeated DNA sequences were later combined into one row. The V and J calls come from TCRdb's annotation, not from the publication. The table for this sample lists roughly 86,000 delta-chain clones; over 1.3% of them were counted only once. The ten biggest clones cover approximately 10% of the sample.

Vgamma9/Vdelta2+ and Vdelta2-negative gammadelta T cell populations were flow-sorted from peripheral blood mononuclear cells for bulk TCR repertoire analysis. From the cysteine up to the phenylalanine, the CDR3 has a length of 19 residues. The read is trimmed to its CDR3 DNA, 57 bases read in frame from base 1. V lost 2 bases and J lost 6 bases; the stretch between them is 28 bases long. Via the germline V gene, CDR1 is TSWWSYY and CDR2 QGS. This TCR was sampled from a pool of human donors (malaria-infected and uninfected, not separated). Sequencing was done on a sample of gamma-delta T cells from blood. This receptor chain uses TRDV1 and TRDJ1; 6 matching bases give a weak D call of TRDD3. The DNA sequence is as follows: TGTGCTCTTGGGGAAAGGGGGGGAGGGCCCGCCTTTAGAAAATATAAACTCATCTTT. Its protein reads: CALGERGGGPAFRKYKLIF.